A single sample is the source of the 10 T cell receptor beta chains below, sequenced in a study of identical twins. TCRdb re-derived calls from the 5' RACE reads in MiXCR, one entry per CDR3 protein. The sample holds fewer than 900,000 distinct CDR3 sequences, approximately 18% seen once. The sample was also reused in another study, on T cells expressing NK-cell markers.

Sequenced input: PBMCs. Receptors originate from a young woman in good health.

The chain has TRBV5-1 and TRBJ2-2; D ambiguous. CDR1 is SGHRS and CDR2 is YFSETQ in the germline V gene. The CDR3 is made up of 16 amino acids. Between the trimmed V and J ends, which lost 1 base and 0 bases, there was a span of 10 bases. The CDR3 loop is CASSLFLGSNTGELFF. The CDR3 DNA reads TGCGCCAGCAGCTTGTTTCTAGGATCGAACACCGGGGAGCTGTTTTTT.

This sequence joins TRBV12-3 or TRBV12-4 and TRBJ2-7; the D call may be TRBD1 or TRBD2 (5 bases each). Deletions cut 9 bases from V and 2 bases from J, with 11 bases between. This CDR3 is built from 12 residues. CDR3 residues: CASLGETYEQYF. In DNA, the CDR3 is TGTGCCAGTCTGGGGGAGACCTACGAGCAGTACTTC.

This clonotype was detected ten times or more. V usage is TRBV18 and J usage is TRBJ2-7; D might be TRBD2 (6 bases). V lost 0 bases and J 4 bases, leaving 7 bases between the germline ends. Germline values: CDR1 KGHSH, CDR2 LQKENI. The CDR3 totals 13 residues. The CDR3 sequence: CASSPPGGYEQYF. The CDR3 coding sequence is TGTGCCAGCTCACCACCGGGGGGTTACGAGCAGTACTTC.

This clonotype was observed a few times. J is TRBJ2-7 and V is TRBV5-1, with D possibly matching TRBD1 (5 bases). The CDR3 is made up of 14 amino acids. CDR1 and CDR2 from the germline V gene are SGHRS and YFSETQ. The ends were cut back, 1 base at V and 6 bases at J, with 14 bases in the middle. For the CDR3, the DNA is TGCGCCAGCAGCTTGCCGCAGACAGTTTCCGAGCAGTACTTC. The encoded protein is CASSLPQTVSEQYF.

The chain joins TRBV7-6 to TRBJ2-3, with TRBD2 as a possible D gene (6 bases). The germline CDR1 and CDR2 sequences are SGHVS and FNYEAQ. Trimming removed 2 bases from V and 0 bases from J, with 15 bases in between. The CDR3 runs 17 residues. This CDR3 reads CASSLRSGGTSTDTQYF. DNA for the CDR3: TGTGCCAGCAGCTTAAGGTCGGGCGGGACCAGCACAGATACGCAGTATTTT.

This CDR3 is CASSVNVGQAGETQYF. The CDR3 nucleotides are TGTGCCAGCAGCGTAAACGTCGGACAGGCTGGGGAGACCCAGTACTTC. The rearrangement links TRBV9 to TRBJ2-5; 7 nucleotides align to TRBD1. This CDR3 is 16 amino acids long. After removal of 1 base from V and 5 bases from J, the junction contained 11 bases not matched to a gene. The V gene's germline CDR1 is SGDLS and CDR2 YYNGEE.

V usage is TRBV29-1 and J usage is TRBJ2-7; possible D gene TRBD2, 6 bases. The germline V gene has CDR1 SQVTM and CDR2 ANQGSEA. Trimming left V 4 bases short and J 5 bases short, with 18 bases between. CDR3 size: 14 residues. Here the CDR3 reads CSVGRSRRGNEQYF. CDR3 nucleotide sequence: TGCAGCGTTGGACGCTCGCGGCGCGGGAACGAGCAGTACTTC.

The chain couples TRBV6-5 to TRBJ2-7; possibly TRBD1 for D (6 bases). Germline loops: CDR1 MNHEY, CDR2 SVGAGI. With 7 bases removed from V and 0 bases from J, the gap between germline ends came to 16 bases. The CDR3 runs 15 residues. Here the CDR3 reads CASTSGTHSSYEQYF. CDR3 DNA sequence: TGTGCCAGCACTTCCGGGACACATAGCTCCTACGAGCAGTACTTC.

This clonotype has just a few counts. The rearrangement uses TRBV7-8 and TRBJ2-1, with 8 bases aligning to TRBD2. The CDR3 sequence is 14 residues long. Germline lookup yields CDR1 SGHVS and CDR2 FQNEAQ. V lost 5 bases, J lost 5 bases, and 5 bases stayed unmatched. In DNA form, the CDR3 reads TGTGCCAGCAGCCCCAGCGGGGGTGACAATGAGCAGTTCTTC. This sequence encodes CASSPSGGDNEQFF.

CDR3 nucleotides: TGTGCCAGCTCCGCGAGTCACACCGGGGAGCTGTTTTTT. This gives the protein CASSASHTGELFF. The chain recombines TRBV18 with TRBJ2-2; D call uncertain. Germline assignment: CDR1 KGHSH and CDR2 LQKENI. Deletions cut 6 bases from V and 3 bases from J, with 8 bases between. The CDR3 loop spans 13 amino acids. Using reference TRBV18 and TRBJ2-2 for the parts outside the CDR3, the full variable domain is NAGVMQNPRHLVRRRGQEARLRCSPMKGHSHVYWYRQLPEEGLKFMVYLQKENIIDESGMPKERFSAEFPKEGPSILRIQQVVRGDSAAYFCASSASHTGELFFGEGSRLTVL.